Listed here are 8 T cell receptor beta chains from one sample, sequenced in a study of shared clonotypes between healthy human individuals (TCRdb year 2020). CD8 naive samples were CD45RO-negative cells positively selected for CCR7, giving a CD45RA+CCR7+ population that excluded TemRA cells. The library came from the immunoSEQ multiplex PCR assay. Not all clones reach the TCRdb copy of this immuneACCESS table, which keeps in-frame sequences only. Checked studies attribute under half of the gap to unresolved V genes and leave the rest unexplained. In this sample the table shows about 2.2 million clones, around 95% of which occur a single time. The biggest ten clones account for about 1.7% of the sample. Source material: naive CD8+ T cells from PBMCs. The cell subset or site label, read with the paper, signifies: CD45RA+CCR7+. The source is a man aged 18 to 35 in good health. Some clones in this sample may be carry-over from other donors' samples.

The V and J genes are TRBV27 and TRBJ2-1; maybe TRBD2 (6 bases). Germline CDR1 and CDR2: MNHEY and SMNVEV (reference sequence). The CDR3 spans 18 residues. V lost 8 bases and J lost 4, with 27 bases in between. In DNA form, the CDR3 reads TGTGCCAGCTCTAGTTACGGTCCGACGGGGGACTTTTACAATGAGCAGTTCTTC. Translated, it gives CASSSYGPTGDFYNEQFF.

The chain combines TRBV5-1 with TRBJ2-1; D may be TRBD2 (5 bases). In germline, CDR1 is SGHRS, CDR2 YFSETQ. V was pared by 4 bases and J by 5 bases, with 10 bases between. The CDR3 length is 13 residues. The CDR3 DNA reads as TGCGCCAGCAGCGCGACTACCAACAATGAGCAGTTCTTC. Protein sequence: CASSATTNNEQFF. The full variable domain, with the rest looked up from reference TRBV5-1 and TRBJ2-1, is KAGVTQTPRYLIKTRGQQVTLSCSPISGHRSVSWYQQTPGQGLQFLFEYFSETQRNKGNFPGRFSGRQFSNSRSEMNVSTLELGDSALYLCASSATTNNEQFFGPGTRLTVL.

The chain uses TRBV9 and TRBJ2-7, with 10 bases lining up with TRBD2. J lost 5 bases, V lost 3 bases, and 8 bases had no gene match. Germline CDR1 SGDLS, CDR2 YYNGEE. This CDR3 has 15 amino acids. DNA of the CDR3: TGTGCCAGCAGCGCCTCCGGGACTAGCGTCAACGAGCAGTACTTC. Its protein product is CASSASGTSVNEQYF. Variable domain in full (rest from reference TRBV9 and TRBJ2-7): DSGVTQTPKHLITATGQRVTLRCSPRSGDLSVYWYQQSLDQGLQFLIQYYNGEERAKGNILERFSAQQFPDLHSELNLSSLELGDSALYFCASSASGTSVNEQYFGPGTRLTVT.

This clone showed up just once. The DNA of the CDR3 is TGTGCCAGCAGTGAAAATCCCACCGCCCGCTCTGGAAACACCATATATTTT. Amino acids: CASSENPTARSGNTIYF. The genes are TRBV25-1 and TRBJ1-3, with no clear D. Germline V CDR1 and CDR2: MGHDK, SYGVNS. Trimming took 2 bases from V and 0 from J, leaving 14 bases between them. This CDR3 has 17 amino acids.

CDR3 coding DNA: TGTGCCAGCTCACCATACGGGGGGCCGGAGCCCCAGCATTTT. This codes for CASSPYGGPEPQHF. This rearrangement joins TRBV18 to TRBJ1-5; perhaps TRBD1 as D (6 bases). The CDR3 is 14 residues long. The germline V gene has CDR1 KGHSH and CDR2 LQKENI. The V end lost 2 bases, the J end lost 8 bases, and 13 bases lay between the germline ends.

This chain uses TRBV7-9 with TRBJ2-1; D is uncertain. V dropped 1 base and J dropped 12 bases, with 4 bases sitting between them. In germline, CDR1 is SEHNR, CDR2 FQNEAQ (reference sequence). This CDR3 has 10 amino acids. The CDR3 is CASSLVVQFF. CDR3 nucleotides: TGTGCCAGCAGCTTAGTGGTGCAGTTCTTC.

The chain combines TRBV27 with TRBJ2-2, with 12 bases that match TRBD1. After removal of 6 bases from V and 5 bases from J, the junction contained 10 bases not matched to a gene. The germline CDR1 and CDR2 sequences are MNHEY and SMNVEV (reference sequence). The CDR3 is 17 residues long. DNA for the CDR3: TGTGCCAGCAGACCCCACCGGGACAGGGGGCAAACCGGGGAGCTGTTTTTT. Translation: CASRPHRDRGQTGELFF.

The genes are TRBV27 and TRBJ2-1; the match to TRBD2 covers 11 bases. Germline assignment: CDR1 MNHEY and CDR2 SMNVEV (reference sequence). V was clipped by 7 bases and J by 3 bases; unmatched bases: 5. The CDR3 runs to 15 residues. The CDR3 region is CASTLAGGYYNEQFF. In DNA form, the CDR3 reads TGTGCCAGCACCTTAGCGGGAGGGTACTACAATGAGCAGTTCTTC.